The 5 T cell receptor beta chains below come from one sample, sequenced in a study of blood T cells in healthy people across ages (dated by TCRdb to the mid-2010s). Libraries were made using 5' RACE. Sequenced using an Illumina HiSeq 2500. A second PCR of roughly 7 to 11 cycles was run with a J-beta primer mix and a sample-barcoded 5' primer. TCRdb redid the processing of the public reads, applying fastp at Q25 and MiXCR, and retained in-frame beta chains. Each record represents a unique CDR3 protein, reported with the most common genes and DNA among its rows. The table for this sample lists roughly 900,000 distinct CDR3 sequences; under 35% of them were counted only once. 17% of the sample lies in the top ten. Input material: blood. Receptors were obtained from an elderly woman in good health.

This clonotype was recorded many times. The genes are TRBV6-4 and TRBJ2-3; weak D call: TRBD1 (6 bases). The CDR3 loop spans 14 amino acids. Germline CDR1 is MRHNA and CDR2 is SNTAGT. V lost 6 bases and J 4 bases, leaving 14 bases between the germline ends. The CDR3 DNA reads TGTGCCAGCAGACAGGGAGTCAGTGCAGATACGCAGTATTTT. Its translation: CASRQGVSADTQYF.

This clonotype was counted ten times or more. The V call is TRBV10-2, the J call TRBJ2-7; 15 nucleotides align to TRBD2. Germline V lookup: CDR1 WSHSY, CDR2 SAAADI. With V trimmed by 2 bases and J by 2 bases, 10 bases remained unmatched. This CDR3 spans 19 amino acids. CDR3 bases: TGCGCCAGCAGTGAGGTGGGACTAGCGGGGGGATTACTTACCTACGAGCAGTACTTC. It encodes CASSEVGLAGGLLTYEQYF.

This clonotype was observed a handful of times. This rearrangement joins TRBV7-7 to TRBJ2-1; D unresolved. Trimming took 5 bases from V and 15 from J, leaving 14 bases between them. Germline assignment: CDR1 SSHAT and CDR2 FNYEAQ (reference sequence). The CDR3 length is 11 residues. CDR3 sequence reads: CASSPIIDSFF. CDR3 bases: TGTGCCAGCAGCCCGATAATTGATTCGTTCTTC.

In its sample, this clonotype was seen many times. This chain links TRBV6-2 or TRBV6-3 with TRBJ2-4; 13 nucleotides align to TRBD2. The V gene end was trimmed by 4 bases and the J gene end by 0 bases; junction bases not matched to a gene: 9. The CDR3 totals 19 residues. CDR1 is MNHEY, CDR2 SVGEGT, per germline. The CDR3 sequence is CASSSGTSGESLAKNIQYF. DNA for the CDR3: TGTGCCAGCAGTTCCGGGACTAGCGGGGAATCCCTAGCCAAAAACATTCAGTACTTC.

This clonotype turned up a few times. This CDR3 reads CASSGQGQNSNQPQHF. The CDR3 DNA is TGTGCCAGCTCGGGGCAAGGGCAAAATAGCAATCAGCCCCAGCATTTT. The gene calls are TRBV2 and TRBJ1-5, with D perhaps TRBD1 (5 bases). This CDR3 spans 16 amino acids. Between the trimmed V and J ends, which lost 8 bases and 0 bases, there was a span of 17 bases. Looked up from germline, CDR1 is SNHLY and CDR2 is FYNNEI.